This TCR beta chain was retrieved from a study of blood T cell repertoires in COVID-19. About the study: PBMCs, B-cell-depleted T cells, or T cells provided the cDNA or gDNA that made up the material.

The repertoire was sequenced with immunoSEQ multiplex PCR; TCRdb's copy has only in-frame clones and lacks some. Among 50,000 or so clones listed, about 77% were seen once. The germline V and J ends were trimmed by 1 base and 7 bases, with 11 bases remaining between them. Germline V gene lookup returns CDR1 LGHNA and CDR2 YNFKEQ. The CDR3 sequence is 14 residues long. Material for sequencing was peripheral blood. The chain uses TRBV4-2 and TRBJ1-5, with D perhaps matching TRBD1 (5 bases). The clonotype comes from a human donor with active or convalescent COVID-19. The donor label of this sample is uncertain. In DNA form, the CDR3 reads TGTGCCAGCAGCCAAGGGGGCGCGGGGCAGCCCCAGCATTTT. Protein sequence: CASSQGGAGQPQHF.